The subject of this entry is one T cell receptor beta chain. The antigen is undetermined. Trimming removed 1 base from V and 5 bases from J, with 15 bases in between. Looked up from germline, CDR1 is SGHAT and CDR2 is FQNNGV. The CDR3 spans 16 residues. This entry is derived from a study of T cell clones after liver transplantation. Study-level points and caveats: Graft donor-reactive T cells may have migrated into the graft rather than being deleted. Conclusions were preliminary, with small, heterogeneous patient groups.

This table comes from immunoSEQ multiplex PCR, and its TCRdb copy is limited to in-frame clones, with some not included. The table lists tens of thousands of clones, about 86% of them singletons, with around 14% in the top ten. This chain joins TRBV11-2 and TRBJ2-1, with D tentatively TRBD2 (5 bases). The sequence was obtained from a human patient who received a liver transplant. The graft donor may have contributed some T cells. This specimen consisted of CD8+ T cells from blood, obtained 12 months after liver transplant. CDR3: CASSLAVGVYDNEQFF. CDR3 sequence (DNA): TGTGCCAGCAGCTTAGCCGTGGGAGTTTACGACAATGAGCAGTTCTTC.